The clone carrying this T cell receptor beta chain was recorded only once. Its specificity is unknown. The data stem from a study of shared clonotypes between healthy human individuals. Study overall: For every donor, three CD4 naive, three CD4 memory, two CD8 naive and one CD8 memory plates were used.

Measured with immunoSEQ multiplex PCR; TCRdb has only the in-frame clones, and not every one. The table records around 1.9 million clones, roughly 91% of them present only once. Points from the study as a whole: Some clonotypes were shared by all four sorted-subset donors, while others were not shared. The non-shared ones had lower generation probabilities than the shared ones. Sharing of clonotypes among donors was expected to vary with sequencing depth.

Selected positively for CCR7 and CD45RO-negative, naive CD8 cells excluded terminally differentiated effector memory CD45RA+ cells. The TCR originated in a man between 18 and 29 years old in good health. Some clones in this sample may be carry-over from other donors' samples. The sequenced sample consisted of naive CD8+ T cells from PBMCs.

The CDR3 nucleotides are TGTGCCAGCAGTGAAGCTTTCGGGGGGTACACTGAAGCTTTCTTT. Translation gives CASSEAFGGYTEAFF. V and J are TRBV6-1 and TRBJ1-1; D possibly corresponds to TRBD1 (5 bases). This CDR3 is built from 15 residues. Deletions cut 0 bases from V and 3 bases from J, with 11 bases between. Germline CDR1 reads MNHNS; CDR2 reads SASEGT.